These 24 T cell receptor beta chains came from one sample sequenced in a study of blood T cell repertoires in COVID-19. Libraries were prepared by immunoSEQ multiplex PCR; TCRdb keeps only in-frame clonotypes and omits some of them. Counted here are roughly 64,000 clones, roughly 78% occurring once; the ten biggest clones make up 14%. Sequenced: peripheral blood. The origin of the receptors is a man aged 55 to 69 with COVID-19, enrolled during active disease.

This chain uses TRBV28 with TRBJ2-7, with 8 bases lining up with TRBD2. The junction had 11 bases not matched to a gene; V was cut back by 5 bases and J by 5 bases. The germline gives CDR1 MDHEN, CDR2 SYDVKM. This CDR3 has 15 residues. In DNA, the CDR3 is TGTGCCAGCAGTGGGGGAGCGGGAGTACGCGACGAGCAGTACTTC. It encodes CASSGGAGVRDEQYF.

The table lists this clone with a few counts. The chain uses TRBV6-5 and TRBJ1-5, with no clear D. Trimming left V 5 bases short and J 2 bases short, with 13 bases between. There are 15 residues in the CDR3. Germline values: CDR1 MNHEY, CDR2 SVGAGI. The CDR3 DNA reads as TGTGCCAGCAGTCTAAAATCATATGGCAATCAGCCCCAGCATTTT. Protein product: CASSLKSYGNQPQHF.

The chain recombines TRBV9 with TRBJ1-1, with 10 bases identical to TRBD1. V shed 5 bases and J 6 bases; nucleotides not matched to a gene: 7. From germline, CDR1 is SGDLS and CDR2 YYNGEE. The CDR3 runs 14 residues. CDR3 nucleotide sequence: TGTGCCAGCAGTAAGGGACAGGGGACCCCTGAAGCTTTCTTT. Translated: CASSKGQGTPEAFF.

V usage is TRBV7-2 and J usage is TRBJ2-7; D uncertain. The CDR3 loop spans 14 amino acids. V shed 5 bases and J shed 3 bases, with 14 bases lying between them. Germline V gives CDR1 SGHTA, CDR2 FQGNSA. CDR3 sequence (DNA): TGTGCCAGCAGCCCCATAGATCTCGACTACGAGCAGTACTTC. Amino acids: CASSPIDLDYEQYF.

V and J are TRBV7-3 and TRBJ2-1; D is perhaps TRBD1 (5 bases). V lost 6 bases and J lost 5, with 17 bases in between. CDR1 and CDR2 (germline): SGHTA, FQGTGA. The CDR3 consists of 15 residues. The CDR3 reads CASSPGRTSDNEQFF. CDR3 sequence (DNA): TGTGCCAGCAGTCCCGGTCGGACAAGCGACAATGAGCAGTTCTTC.

The V gene is TRBV5-4, the J gene TRBJ1-2; D unclear. Germline V gene lookup returns CDR1 SGHNT and CDR2 YYREEE (reference sequence). This CDR3 is 14 amino acids long. Between the trimmed V and J ends, which lost 2 bases and 5 bases, there was a span of 13 bases. The CDR3 nucleotides are TGTGCCAGCAGCTTTGCGGGGAATATGTATGGCTACACCTTC. Protein product: CASSFAGNMYGYTF.

CDR3 in amino acids: CASSQGRRGGRELFF. CDR3 sequence (DNA): TGTGCCAGCAGCCAAGGCCGAAGGGGTGGGCGGGAGCTGTTTTTT. The chain is built from TRBV14 and TRBJ2-2; maybe TRBD1 (5 bases). Looked up from germline, CDR1 is SGHDN and CDR2 is FVKESK. The germline V and J ends were trimmed by 1 base and 9 bases, with 15 bases remaining between them. This CDR3 region has 15 residues.

V is TRBV5-1 and J is TRBJ2-1; TRBD2 aligns across 11 bases. V trimming: 3 bases; J trimming: 3 bases; junction bases outside the gene matches: 2. This CDR3 has 15 residues. Germline CDR1 and CDR2: SGHRS and YFSETQ. The DNA of the CDR3 is TGCGCCAGCAGCTCTACTAGCGGGGGCTACAATGAGCAGTTCTTC. This codes for CASSSTSGGYNEQFF.

The chain uses TRBV6-5 and TRBJ2-3; 9 bases agree with TRBD1. Germline CDR1 is MNHEY and CDR2 is SVGAGI. CDR3 length: 14 residues. V shed 7 bases, J shed 6 bases, and the junction held 8 bases outside the gene matches. The CDR3 spells CASKLTGGGDTQYF. The CDR3, as DNA: TGTGCCAGCAAACTGACAGGGGGAGGCGATACGCAGTATTTT.

This clone has only one observation. The chain uses TRBV7-9 and TRBJ1-2, with 7 positions matching TRBD1. Germline values: CDR1 SEHNR, CDR2 FQNEAQ (reference sequence). The V segment lost 6 bases and the J segment 4 bases; nucleotides outside the gene matches: 8. The CDR3 length is 14 residues. CDR3 coding DNA: TGTGCCAGCAGTTTGGGGACAGTAGGCTATGGCTACACCTTC. This codes for CASSLGTVGYGYTF.

This clone was detected ten times or more. This chain links TRBV6-1 with TRBJ1-5; D might be TRBD1 (5 bases). The V end lost 0 bases, the J end lost 7 bases, and 10 bases lay between the germline ends. From germline, CDR1 is MNHNS and CDR2 SASEGT. CDR3 size: 14 residues. DNA of the CDR3: TGTGCCAGCAGTGAAGCGGGGCCCGGGCAGCCCCAGCATTTT. Protein product: CASSEAGPGQPQHF.

This sequence joins TRBV24-1 and TRBJ1-2; D gene ambiguous. V was trimmed by 5 bases and J by 0 bases, leaving 3 bases between them. The CDR3 loop spans 12 amino acids. Per the germline V gene, CDR1 is KGHDR and CDR2 is SFDVKD. The CDR3 is CATSATNYGYTF. Written as DNA, the CDR3 is TGTGCCACCAGTGCCACTAACTATGGCTACACCTTC.

The J gene is TRBJ2-7, the V gene TRBV4-2; 10 positions agree with TRBD2. The CDR3 is made up of 18 amino acids. The V and J ends lost 0 bases and 0 bases, in that order; junction bases with no gene match: 8. Looked up from germline, CDR1 is LGHNA and CDR2 is YNFKEQ. The CDR3 region is CASSQESGLASVSYEQYF. The CDR3 nucleotides are TGTGCCAGCAGCCAAGAATCGGGACTAGCGTCTGTCTCCTACGAGCAGTACTTC.

This chain uses TRBV25-1 with TRBJ2-1; TRBD2 matches 11 bases. CDR3 length: 15 amino acids. Germline loops: CDR1 MGHDK, CDR2 SYGVNS. V lost 7 bases and J lost 9; bases outside the gene matches: 11. For the CDR3, the DNA is TGTGCCAGCACCGGGACTAGCGGTTCCCTGGGTGAGCAGTTCTTC. Translating gives CASTGTSGSLGEQFF.

The chain combines TRBV11-3 with TRBJ2-5; TRBD2 matches at 16 bases. This CDR3 has 16 amino acids. V was clipped by 3 bases and J by 5 bases; unmatched bases: 3. Germline-derived CDR1 and CDR2 are SGHNT and YENEEA. In DNA, the CDR3 is TGTGCCAGCAGCTTGGGACTAGCGGGAGGGATGGAGACCCAGTACTTC. Protein sequence: CASSLGLAGGMETQYF.

The V gene is TRBV9, the J gene TRBJ2-3; 8 nucleotides match TRBD2. The CDR3 sequence is 14 residues long. With V trimmed by 4 bases and J by 5 bases, 6 bases remained unmatched. Germline-derived CDR1 and CDR2 are SGDLS and YYNGEE. In nucleotides, the CDR3 is TGTGCCAGCAGCCCCGCGGGGGGTGGAGATACGCAGTATTTT. This translates into CASSPAGGGDTQYF.

V gene TRBV19 combines with J gene TRBJ1-5; the D is unclear. CDR3 length: 13 amino acids. In germline, CDR1 is LNHDA, CDR2 SQIVND (reference sequence). V was shortened by 4 bases and J by 3 bases, with 7 bases between the two germline ends. The DNA for the CDR3 is TGTGCCAGTAGTAGTCAGATCAATCAGCCCCAGCATTTT. Amino acid sequence: CASSSQINQPQHF.

This chain joins TRBV10-1 and TRBJ2-2, with TRBD2 identical over 8 bases. This CDR3 has 16 amino acids. J lost 6 bases, V lost 1 base, and 7 bases had no gene match. The V gene's germline CDR1 is WNHNN and CDR2 SYGVQD (reference sequence). CDR3 DNA: TGCGCCAGCAGTGAGTTTGGCGGGAGGAAAGCCGGGGAGCTGTTTTTT. It specifies CASSEFGGRKAGELFF.

The chain combines TRBV24-1 with TRBJ2-7; D gene unclear. The V gene lost 5 bases and the J gene lost 0 bases, with 16 bases spanning the gap. Per the germline V gene, CDR1 is KGHDR and CDR2 is SFDVKD. The CDR3 totals 16 residues. DNA for the CDR3: TGTGCCACCAGTGCCCCTATGCGGTACTCCTCCTACGAGCAGTACTTC. Protein product: CATSAPMRYSSYEQYF.

The V call is TRBV5-4, the J call TRBJ2-7, with 9 bases lining up with TRBD1. V was clipped by 6 bases and J by 4 bases; unmatched bases: 8. The CDR3 extends over 14 amino acids. CDR1 SGHNT and CDR2 YYREEE come from the germline V gene (reference sequence). The CDR3 here is CASTRTGDSYEQYF. CDR3 nucleotide sequence: TGTGCCAGCACCCGGACAGGGGATTCTTACGAGCAGTACTTC.

Worth noting for this clone: This CDR3 is also generated by other DNA sequences in the sample. The CDR3 is CASSPGIEAFF. CDR3 nucleotide sequence: TGTGCCAGCAGCCCAGGGATCGAAGCTTTCTTT. The chain is built from TRBV4-2 and TRBJ1-1; tentatively, D is TRBD1 (5 bases). In germline, CDR1 is LGHNA, CDR2 YNFKEQ. The CDR3 is made up of 11 amino acids. The ends were cut back, 4 bases at V and 8 bases at J, with 8 bases in the middle.

The rearrangement joins TRBV30 to TRBJ2-7; a weak D match, TRBD2 (6 bases). From germline, CDR1 is GTSNPN and CDR2 SVGIG (reference sequence). The CDR3 totals 12 residues. V shed 3 bases and J shed 2 bases, with 8 bases lying between them. In nucleotides, the CDR3 is TGTGCCTGGAGGGGACTGCCCTACGAGCAGTACTTC. It is translated as CAWRGLPYEQYF. Combining the CDR3 with reference TRBV30 and TRBJ2-7 gives the whole variable domain SQTIHQWPATLVQPVGSPLSLECTVEGTSNPNLYWYRQAAGRGLQLLFYSVGIGQISSEVPQNLSASRPQDRQFILSSKKLLLSDSGFYLCAWRGLPYEQYFGPGTRLTVT.

This chain uses TRBV5-6 with TRBJ2-7; D is undetermined. Germline V gives CDR1 SGHDT, CDR2 YYEEEE. The CDR3 sequence is 16 residues long. Trimming removed 4 bases at V and 1 base at J, with 18 bases between. This CDR3 reads CASSPRLLLQSYEQYF. The CDR3 DNA reads TGTGCCAGCAGCCCGCGGCTCCTCTTACAATCCTACGAGCAGTACTTC.

The rearrangement uses TRBV20-1 and TRBJ2-1, with D maybe TRBD1 (6 bases). The V gene lost 6 bases and the J gene lost 4 bases, with 7 bases spanning the gap. The length of the CDR3 is 11 residues. Germline V lookup: CDR1 DFQATT, CDR2 SNEGSKA (reference sequence). CDR3 in amino acids: CSAGAYNEQFF. The CDR3 bases are TGCAGTGCGGGGGCATACAATGAGCAGTTCTTC.